This T cell receptor (beta chain) comes out of a study of T cells after yellow fever vaccination. MiXCR, run by TCRdb on the 5' RACE reads, gives a single entry per CDR3 protein. The sample gives under 150,000 distinct CDR3 sequences, 7.7% of which show up once; roughly 0.71% is in the top ten. Trimming left V 8 bases short and J 7 bases short, with 26 bases between. The CDR3 consists of 16 residues. Germline-derived CDR1 and CDR2 are LNHNV and YYDKDF (reference sequence). The receptor comes from a man aged 25-45 years who received the YFV17D yellow fever vaccine. The genes are TRBV15 and TRBJ1-2, with D possibly matching TRBD1 (5 bases). The material was CD4+ T cells sorted from PBMCs, obtained 5 days after the yellow fever booster vaccination. CDR3 loop: CATSGGGDLLTVGYTF. The CDR3, as DNA: TGTGCCACCTCGGGGGGAGGTGACCTTTTAACTGTTGGCTACACCTTC.